The next 22 T cell receptor beta chains were all read from a single sample in a study of shared clonotypes between healthy human individuals. Repertoires were generated with immunoSEQ multiplex PCR, while TCRdb's copy carries only in-frame clones and drops some. The sample records about 460,000 clones, about 74% being singletons. The sample consisted of PBMCs. The receptors derive from a woman aged 40 to 50 in good health. Some clones in this sample may be carry-over from other donors' samples.

The chain links TRBV27 to TRBJ1-2, with D unresolved. This CDR3 contains 14 residues. Germline V CDR1 and CDR2: MNHEY, SMNVEV (reference sequence). V lost 2 bases to trimming and J lost 5 bases, with 12 bases between them. This chain's CDR3 is CASSLGPEGYGYTF. Written as DNA, the CDR3 is TGTGCCAGCAGTTTAGGGCCAGAAGGATATGGCTACACCTTC.

The chain couples TRBV6-5 to TRBJ2-7, with a possible D match to TRBD2 (6 bases). The CDR3 contains 14 residues. Germline V gene data show CDR1 as MNHEY and CDR2 as SVGAGI. V lost 10 bases to trimming and J lost 7 bases, with 23 bases between them. CDR3 in amino acids: CATRRDKGMREQYF. In nucleotides, the CDR3 is TGTGCCACCCGGCGGGATAAGGGGATGAGAGAGCAGTACTTC.

The chain couples TRBV5-1 to TRBJ2-1, with 8 bases matching TRBD2. This CDR3 spans 16 amino acids. J lost 8 bases, V lost 0 bases, and 10 bases had no gene match. Germline-derived CDR1 and CDR2 are SGHRS and YFSETQ. Here the CDR3 DNA reads TGCGCCAGCAGCTTGGGTATAGCGGGACCTATGGATGAGCAGTTCTTC. This sequence encodes CASSLGIAGPMDEQFF.

The chain couples TRBV7-2 to TRBJ2-1; TRBD2 matches 8 bases. This CDR3 has 15 amino acids. The germline gives CDR1 SGHTA, CDR2 FQGNSA. Losses at the gene ends were 4 bases for V and 2 bases for J; bases not matched to a gene: 4. The CDR3 spells CASSSERETYNEQFF. In DNA form, the CDR3 reads TGTGCCAGCAGCTCGGAGCGGGAGACCTACAATGAGCAGTTCTTC.

The chain joins TRBV28 to TRBJ2-7, with D maybe TRBD1 (5 bases). The CDR3 spans 13 residues. CDR1 is MDHEN, CDR2 SYDVKM, per germline. The V end lost 5 bases, the J end lost 2 bases, and 10 bases lay between the germline ends. The CDR3: CASSQVQAYEQYF. The CDR3 DNA reads as TGTGCCAGCAGTCAGGTACAGGCCTACGAGCAGTACTTC.

The chain has TRBV29-1 and TRBJ2-7; no definite D call. Germline assignment: CDR1 SQVTM and CDR2 ANQGSEA. Trimming took off 4 bases at V and 2 bases at J, with 21 bases between the two ends. CDR3 length: 16 residues. This CDR3 is CSVAGWKALGAYEQYF. The DNA of the CDR3 is TGCAGCGTTGCCGGTTGGAAGGCCCTCGGCGCCTACGAGCAGTACTTC.

CDR3 DNA: TGTGCCAGCAGCGAGCGGGGACAGGGGAACTATGGCTACACCTTC. Protein product: CASSERGQGNYGYTF. V usage is TRBV9 and J usage is TRBJ1-2; TRBD1 agrees at 10 bases. Germline CDR1 SGDLS, CDR2 YYNGEE. The trim removed 3 bases at V and 2 bases at J, leaving 4 bases unmatched. The CDR3 covers 15 residues.

The chain joins TRBV25-1 to TRBJ1-2; D might be TRBD1 (6 bases). The germline V and J ends were trimmed by 4 bases and 6 bases, with 18 bases remaining between them. This CDR3 has 15 amino acids. Germline CDR1 is MGHDK and CDR2 is SYGVNS. CDR3 loop: CASSARLLGADGYTF. The CDR3 DNA reads TGTGCCAGCAGTGCCCGCCTCCTGGGGGCAGATGGCTACACCTTC.

The chain carries TRBV5-1 and TRBJ2-2; 8 nucleotides line up with TRBD1. The V gene end was trimmed by 3 bases and the J gene end by 0 bases; junction bases not matched to a gene: 1. The CDR3 is made up of 15 amino acids. Germline V gene data show CDR1 as SGHRS and CDR2 as YFSETQ. CDR3 nucleotides: TGCGCCAGCAGCTCACAGGGGGCGAACACCGGGGAGCTGTTTTTT. This translates into CASSSQGANTGELFF. The variable domain in full, with the rest retrieved from reference TRBV5-1 and TRBJ2-2, is KAGVTQTPRYLIKTRGQQVTLSCSPISGHRSVSWYQQTPGQGLQFLFEYFSETQRNKGNFPGRFSGRQFSNSRSEMNVSTLELGDSALYLCASSSQGANTGELFFGEGSRLTVL.

The chain uses TRBV7-3 and TRBJ2-5, with D possibly TRBD1 on 6 matching bases. Germline V gene sequence: CDR1 SGHTA, CDR2 FQGTGA. The V end was cut by 5 bases, the J end by 9 bases, with 16 bases between. The CDR3 consists of 13 residues. The CDR3 spells CASSKDSQGAQYF. CDR3 nucleotide sequence: TGTGCCAGCAGCAAGGACAGCCAAGGGGCCCAGTACTTC. The full variable domain, its missing parts supplied by reference TRBV7-3 and TRBJ2-5, is GAGVSQTPSNKVTEKGKYVELRCDPISGHTALYWYRQSLGQGPEFLIYFQGTGAADDSGLPNDRFFAVRPEGSVSTLKIQRTERGDSAVYLCASSKDSQGAQYFGPGTRLLVL.

CDR3 in amino acids: CSVDDLTKQDTGELFF. The CDR3 region has the DNA TGCAGCGTTGATGATTTGACCAAACAGGACACCGGGGAGCTGTTTTTT. The chain carries TRBV29-1 and TRBJ2-2; D possibly corresponds to TRBD1 (5 bases). Per the germline V gene, CDR1 is SQVTM and CDR2 is ANQGSEA. The V end lost 3 bases, the J end lost 3 bases, and 17 bases lay between the germline ends. The CDR3 runs 16 residues.

V usage is TRBV7-3 and J usage is TRBJ2-7; TRBD2 matches 11 bases. This CDR3 spans 15 amino acids. V was pared by 5 bases and J by 2 bases, with 5 bases of the junction left unmatched. Germline V gene data show CDR1 as SGHTA and CDR2 as FQGTGA. CDR3 in amino acids: CASSRLAGGPYEQYF. The CDR3 nucleotides read TGTGCCAGCAGCCGTCTAGCGGGAGGACCCTACGAGCAGTACTTC.

This clone was seen just once. The gene calls are TRBV6-1 and TRBJ2-6; D uncertain. V was clipped by 4 bases and J by 1 base, with 11 bases between them. This CDR3 spans 16 amino acids. The germline gives CDR1 MNHNS, CDR2 SASEGT. The CDR3 region is CASSAGPSSGANVLTF. CDR3 in DNA: TGTGCCAGCAGTGCCGGCCCGTCGTCTGGGGCCAACGTCCTGACTTTC.

This clone was detected ten times or more. The rearrangement uses TRBV7-8 and TRBJ2-1; 13 nucleotides align to TRBD2. CDR3 length: 16 residues. V gave up 4 bases and J gave up 8 bases; unmatched junction bases: 8. Looked up from germline, CDR1 is SGHVS and CDR2 is FQNEAQ. This CDR3 reads CASSSRTSGSGDEQFF. The CDR3 DNA follows: TGTGCCAGCAGCTCCCGGACTAGCGGGAGTGGGGATGAGCAGTTCTTC.

This clone was seen only a few times. Distinct nucleotide sequences in the sample also encode this CDR3. The V gene is TRBV9, the J gene TRBJ1-2, with TRBD1 matching 9 bases. This CDR3 spans 14 amino acids. The trim removed 3 bases at V and 2 bases at J, leaving 2 bases unmatched. CDR1 is SGDLS, CDR2 YYNGEE, per germline. CDR3 in amino acids: CASSAGQGNYGYTF. The CDR3, as DNA: TGTGCCAGCAGCGCCGGACAGGGGAACTATGGCTACACCTTC.

The gene calls are TRBV18 and TRBJ2-1, with TRBD1 matching over 7 bases. The J segment lost 0 bases and the V segment lost 6 bases, leaving 2 bases of the junction unmatched. CDR3 length: 14 residues. CDR1 and CDR2 (germline): KGHSH, LQKENI. The CDR3 coding sequence is TGTGCCAGCTCGGACAGGAGCTCCTACAATGAGCAGTTCTTC. Translation gives CASSDRSSYNEQFF.

V and J are TRBV5-1 and TRBJ2-1, with 11 positions matching TRBD2. Germline trimming cut 4 bases from V and 9 bases from J; bases unmatched to any gene: 6. This CDR3 is built from 14 residues. Germline CDR1 reads SGHRS; CDR2 reads YFSETQ. In DNA form, the CDR3 reads TGCGCCAGCAGCCCGACTAGCGGGACCAGTGAGCAGTTCTTC. Its protein is CASSPTSGTSEQFF.

V usage is TRBV9 and J usage is TRBJ2-2; D gene unclear. From germline, CDR1 is SGDLS and CDR2 YYNGEE. The length of the CDR3 is 14 residues. V shed 0 bases and J shed 3 bases, with 6 bases lying between them. The CDR3 DNA reads TGTGCCAGCAGCGTAGAGTTACACACCGGGGAGCTGTTTTTT. This codes for CASSVELHTGELFF.

The V call is TRBV11-2, the J call TRBJ2-7; TRBD1 matches at 7 bases. The CDR3 extends over 14 amino acids. Per the germline V gene, CDR1 is SGHAT and CDR2 is FQNNGV. Trimming cost V 5 bases and J 3 bases; bases outside gene matches: 7. CDR3 sequence (DNA): TGTGCCAGCAGCGCCGGGACAGACCACTACGAGCAGTACTTC. Protein sequence: CASSAGTDHYEQYF.

J is TRBJ1-1 and V is TRBV6-4, with unresolved D. V lost 4 bases and J 4 bases, leaving 10 bases between the germline ends. In germline, CDR1 is MRHNA, CDR2 SNTAGT. The length of the CDR3 is 13 residues. As DNA, the CDR3 is TGTGCCAGCAGTGTCGATTTTAGCACTGAAGCTTTCTTT. It encodes CASSVDFSTEAFF.

V gene TRBV6-6 combines with J gene TRBJ2-5; D is possibly TRBD2 (5 bases). This CDR3 is 14 amino acids long. Per germline, CDR1 MNHNY and CDR2 SVGAGI (reference sequence). The V end lost 2 bases, the J end lost 3 bases, and 10 bases lay between the germline ends. CDR3 DNA sequence: TGTGCCAGCAGTTACGCGGGTGGGGAAGAGACCCAGTACTTC. This encodes CASSYAGGEETQYF.

The chain links TRBV30 to TRBJ2-7; D possibly corresponds to TRBD1 (7 bases). CDR1 is GTSNPN, CDR2 SVGIG, per germline (reference sequence). V lost 0 bases and J lost 11, with 17 bases in between. There are 13 residues in the CDR3. The CDR3 DNA is TGTGCCTGGAGTGTGGGGGGTCCCGGACAGGAGTACTTC. It is translated as CAWSVGGPGQEYF.